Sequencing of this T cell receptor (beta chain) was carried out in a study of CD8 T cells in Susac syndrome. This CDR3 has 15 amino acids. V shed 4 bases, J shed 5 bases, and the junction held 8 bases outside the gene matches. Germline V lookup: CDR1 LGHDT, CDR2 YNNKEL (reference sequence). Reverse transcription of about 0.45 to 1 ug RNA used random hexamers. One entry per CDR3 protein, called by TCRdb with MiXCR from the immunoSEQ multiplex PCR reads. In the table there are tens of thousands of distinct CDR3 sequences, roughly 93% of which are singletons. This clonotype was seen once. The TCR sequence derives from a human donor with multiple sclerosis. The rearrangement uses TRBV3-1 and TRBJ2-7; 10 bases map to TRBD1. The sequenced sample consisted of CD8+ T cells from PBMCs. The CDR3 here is CASSPRGTGDHEQYF. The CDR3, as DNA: TGTGCCAGCAGCCCTCGAGGGACAGGGGACCACGAGCAGTACTTC.